The 28 T cell receptor beta chains below were found in one sample sequenced in a study of blood T cell repertoires in COVID-19. Sequencing used immunoSEQ multiplex PCR; TCRdb keeps in-frame clones, though not all of them. This repertoire shows about 280,000 clones, 85% to 90% found once; its top ten account for approximately 4%. The sample consisted of PBMCs or T cells enriched from blood (not recorded which). The receptors shown here come from a woman aged 25 to 39 with acute COVID-19.

The V and J genes are TRBV28 and TRBJ2-5; 9 bases map to TRBD1. Germline V gene lookup returns CDR1 MDHEN and CDR2 SYDVKM. CDR3 size: 15 residues. Losses at the gene ends were 6 bases for V and 3 bases for J; bases not matched to a gene: 8. The CDR3 protein is CASRGGQGTKETQYF. DNA of the CDR3: TGTGCCAGCAGGGGGGGACAGGGTACGAAAGAGACCCAGTACTTC. The whole variable domain, remainder taken from reference TRBV28 and TRBJ2-5, is DVKVTQSSRYLVKRTGEKVFLECVQDMDHENMFWYRQDPGLGLRLIYFSYDVKMKEKGDIPEGYSVSREKKERFSLILESASTNQTSMYLCASRGGQGTKETQYFGPGTRLLVL.

The V and J genes are TRBV4-3 and TRBJ1-6; 8 positions match TRBD1. There are 16 residues in the CDR3. Per the germline V gene, CDR1 is LGHNA and CDR2 is YSLEER. V lost 4 bases to trimming and J lost 2 bases; unmatched junction nucleotides: 4. CDR3: CASSRDRGPYNSPLHF. CDR3 nucleotides: TGCGCCAGCAGCCGCGACAGGGGACCCTATAATTCACCCCTCCACTTT.

The rearrangement uses TRBV6-2 or TRBV6-3 and TRBJ2-1; 9 bases map to TRBD2. This CDR3 has 17 residues. The germline gives CDR1 MNHEY, CDR2 SVGEGT. V shed 5 bases and J 9 bases; nucleotides not matched to a gene: 17. In DNA form, the CDR3 reads TGTGCCAGCAGTACGAAAGGCGGGGGGGCACATTTATCTGAGCAGTTCTTC. Residues: CASSTKGGGAHLSEQFF.

The genes are TRBV7-2 and TRBJ2-3, with 7 bases fitting TRBD2. This CDR3 comprises 13 residues. The V segment lost 7 bases and the J segment 2 bases; nucleotides outside the gene matches: 3. CDR1 and CDR2 from the germline V gene are SGHTA and FQGNSA. Written as DNA, the CDR3 is TGTGCCAGCACCACTAGCGCCACAGATACGCAGTATTTT. It yields the protein CASTTSATDTQYF.

This rearrangement joins TRBV7-2 to TRBJ2-1, with no clear D. The V end was cut by 1 base, the J end by 7 bases, with 17 bases between. CDR1 is SGHTA, CDR2 FQGNSA, per germline. The CDR3 totals 16 residues. CDR3 coding DNA: TGTGCCAGCAGCTTAGTCGGGTCTGAGGTATCGAATGAGCAGTTCTTC. Amino acids: CASSLVGSEVSNEQFF.

CDR3 sequence: CASSSGTGGVGEQFF. The CDR3, as DNA: TGTGCCAGCAGCTCCGGGACAGGGGGCGTTGGGGAGCAGTTCTTC. The chain carries TRBV7-3 and TRBJ2-1; 12 bases match TRBD1. The CDR3 is made up of 15 amino acids. CDR1 and CDR2 (germline): SGHTA, FQGTGA. With V trimmed by 4 bases and J by 10 bases, 8 bases remained unmatched.

The chain recombines TRBV27 with TRBJ2-7; tentatively, D is TRBD2 (5 bases). V lost 5 bases and J lost 6, with 11 bases in between. CDR3 length: 12 residues. In germline, CDR1 is MNHEY, CDR2 SMNVEV (reference sequence). Written as DNA, the CDR3 is TGTGCCAGCAGTCCCACACGGGGCGAGCAGTACTTC. This sequence encodes CASSPTRGEQYF.

This clone came up once. CDR3 protein: CASSLGGNPPIGELFF. CDR3 in DNA: TGCGCCAGCAGCCTGGGGGGGAACCCCCCTATCGGGGAGCTGTTTTTT. The rearrangement uses TRBV4-3 and TRBJ2-2; 7 bases are a match to TRBD2. The CDR3 runs to 16 residues. V shed 4 bases and J 7 bases; nucleotides not matched to a gene: 12. Per the germline V gene, CDR1 is LGHNA and CDR2 is YSLEER.

The V and J genes are TRBV5-4 and TRBJ1-6; unclear D gene. The CDR3 covers 14 residues. Trimming took off 1 base at V and 8 bases at J, with 10 bases between the two ends. Germline CDR1 SGHNT, CDR2 YYREEE (reference sequence). The CDR3 protein is CASSLNGGYSPLHF. DNA for the CDR3: TGTGCCAGCAGCTTGAACGGTGGTTATTCACCCCTCCACTTT.

The gene calls are TRBV5-1 and TRBJ2-1; 10 nucleotides line up with TRBD2. The CDR3 totals 15 residues. Unmatched junction bases numbered 7, after V lost 4 bases and J lost 6 bases. Germline V gives CDR1 SGHRS, CDR2 YFSETQ. For the CDR3, the DNA is TGCGCCAGCAGCCCACTGCCTAGCGGGAGCAATGAGCAGTTCTTC. It specifies CASSPLPSGSNEQFF.

The gene calls are TRBV4-1 and TRBJ1-2; 10 bases fit TRBD1. The CDR3 contains 16 residues. Unmatched junction bases numbered 9, after V lost 2 bases and J lost 6 bases. The germline CDR1 and CDR2 sequences are MGHRA and YSYEKL. The CDR3 sequence: CASSQKDRGEYDGYTF. For the CDR3, the DNA is TGCGCCAGCAGCCAAAAGGACAGGGGGGAATACGATGGCTACACCTTC.

This chain links TRBV2 with TRBJ2-7, with a possible D match to TRBD1 (6 bases). Germline CDR1 reads SNHLY; CDR2 reads FYNNEI. The CDR3 sequence is 12 residues long. This CDR3 reads CASSEAPPIQGV. The CDR3 DNA follows: TGTGCCAGCAGTGAAGCGCCTCCCATACAGGGAGTC.

The V gene is TRBV12-3 or TRBV12-4, the J gene TRBJ1-5, with D maybe TRBD1 (6 bases). The V and J ends lost 11 bases and 2 bases respectively, with 10 bases between them. The CDR3 runs 12 residues. CDR3 sequence: CAGGEGNQPQHF. The DNA of the CDR3 is TGTGCCGGGGGCGAAGGCAATCAGCCCCAGCATTTT.

This chain joins TRBV4-3 and TRBJ1-1; D is undetermined. The CDR3 sequence is 15 residues long. V gave up 4 bases and J gave up 6 bases, with 18 bases separating them. Per germline, CDR1 LGHNA and CDR2 YSLEER. In nucleotides, the CDR3 is TGCGCCAGCAGCCGTGTGGAGGGAGAACTGTCTGAAGCTTTCTTT. This codes for CASSRVEGELSEAFF.

The count of this clone is one. The chain carries TRBV28 and TRBJ1-3, with 7 positions matching TRBD1. Germline CDR1 and CDR2: MDHEN and SYDVKM. V trimming: 6 bases; J trimming: 4 bases; junction bases outside the gene matches: 0. This CDR3 has 12 residues. The chain's CDR3 is CASRQGGNTIYF. CDR3 in DNA: TGTGCCAGCAGACAGGGGGGAAACACCATATATTTT. Together with reference TRBV28 and TRBJ1-3, the CDR3 gives the full variable domain: DVKVTQSSRYLVKRTGEKVFLECVQDMDHENMFWYRQDPGLGLRLIYFSYDVKMKEKGDIPEGYSVSREKKERFSLILESASTNQTSMYLCASRQGGNTIYFGEGSWLTVV.

The chain couples TRBV6-4 to TRBJ2-4; tentatively, D is TRBD1 (6 bases). This CDR3 is built from 17 residues. CDR1 and CDR2 from the germline V gene are MRHNA and SNTAGT. V lost 0 bases and J 2 bases, leaving 14 bases between the germline ends. CDR3 in DNA: TGTGCCAGCAGTGACTCCGGCAGGGGAAAGACCAAAAACATTCAGTACTTC. Translating gives CASSDSGRGKTKNIQYF.

V gene TRBV3-1 (or the pseudogene TRBV3-2) combines with J gene TRBJ2-2, with D possibly TRBD2 on 6 matching bases. Germline CDR1 is LGHDT and CDR2 is YNNKEL (reference sequence). V lost 0 bases and J 5 bases, leaving 13 bases between the germline ends. The CDR3 totals 16 residues. The CDR3 sequence is CASSQDAGSGTGELFF. In DNA, the CDR3 is TGTGCCAGCAGCCAAGATGCCGGGAGCGGTACCGGGGAGCTGTTTTTT.

V and J are TRBV5-5 and TRBJ2-3; TRBD2 is a possible D gene (6 bases). This CDR3 contains 15 residues. V was cut by 1 base and J by 3 bases, with 12 bases left in between. Germline V lookup: CDR1 SGHKS, CDR2 YYEKEE (reference sequence). The CDR3 loop is CASSLRLVGTDTQYF. The CDR3, as DNA: TGTGCCAGCAGCTTGCGACTAGTGGGTACAGATACGCAGTATTTT. The whole variable domain, remainder taken from reference TRBV5-5 and TRBJ2-3, is DAGVTQSPTHLIKTRGQQVTLRCSPISGHKSVSWYQQVLGQGPQFIFQYYEKEERGRGNFPDRFSARQFPNYSSELNVNALLLGDSALYLCASSLRLVGTDTQYFGPGTRLTVL.

This clone was found once. The V call is TRBV27, the J call TRBJ2-7, with 7 bases that match TRBD1. CDR3 length equals 15 residues. The V gene's germline CDR1 is MNHEY and CDR2 SMNVEV (reference sequence). After removal of 2 bases from V and 5 bases from J, the junction contained 9 bases not matched to a gene. The CDR3: CASSLKTGSRDEQYF. In DNA, the CDR3 is TGTGCCAGCAGTTTAAAGACAGGGTCCCGGGACGAGCAGTACTTC.

This rearrangement joins TRBV30 to TRBJ2-3; 14 bases agree with TRBD2. The length of the CDR3 is 18 residues. Trimming cost V 2 bases and J 2 bases; bases outside gene matches: 9. Germline V gene data show CDR1 as GTSNPN and CDR2 as SVGIG (reference sequence). The CDR3 loop reads CAWSKLPGLAGVTDTQYF. CDR3 nucleotide sequence: TGTGCCTGGAGTAAACTACCGGGACTAGCGGGAGTCACAGATACGCAGTATTTT.

The chain uses TRBV7-3 and TRBJ2-1, with TRBD2 identical over 14 bases. Germline V gene sequence: CDR1 SGHTA, CDR2 FQGTGA. The ends lost 1 base at V and 7 bases at J; junction bases unmatched: 3. CDR3 length: 16 amino acids. The CDR3 nucleotides are TGTGCCAGCAGCTTAAGACTAGCGGGAGGGGAAAATGAGCAGTTCTTC. Translating it yields CASSLRLAGGENEQFF.

The chain has TRBV19 and TRBJ2-1; 11 bases are a match to TRBD2. Germline CDR1 LNHDA, CDR2 SQIVND (reference sequence). The CDR3 spans 22 residues. The V segment lost 6 bases and the J segment 5 bases; nucleotides outside the gene matches: 27. The CDR3 spells CASSTRRLTGLAEGIADNEQFF. In DNA, the CDR3 is TGTGCCAGTAGCACAAGGAGGTTGACGGGACTAGCGGAGGGGATTGCTGACAATGAGCAGTTCTTC.

This chain joins TRBV10-3 and TRBJ1-6; no reliable D call. Germline assignment: CDR1 ENHRY and CDR2 SYGVKD. CDR3 size: 17 residues. Trimming left V 3 bases short and J 10 bases short, with 22 bases between. CDR3 loop: CAISDLRFGVDRSPLHF. The CDR3 nucleotides read TGTGCCATCAGTGATCTGAGATTTGGAGTAGATAGGTCACCCCTCCACTTT.

The table lists this clone with a count of one. The chain recombines TRBV30 with TRBJ2-7; tentative D call: TRBD2 (6 bases). The germline V gene encodes CDR1 GTSNPN and CDR2 SVGIG (reference sequence). There are 12 residues in the CDR3. Trimming took off 4 bases at V and 5 bases at J, with 12 bases between the two ends. CDR3 loop: CAWTVSGDEQYF. The CDR3 DNA is TGTGCCTGGACTGTATCGGGGGACGAGCAGTACTTC.

V gene TRBV5-4 combines with J gene TRBJ2-4; 7 positions match TRBD1. Per germline, CDR1 SGHNT and CDR2 YYREEE (reference sequence). The CDR3 is 15 amino acids. V dropped 4 bases and J dropped 4; count of bases not matched to a gene: 8. The CDR3 sequence: CASSPTGTAKNIQYF. The CDR3 coding sequence is TGTGCCAGCAGCCCTACCGGGACAGCTAAAAACATTCAGTACTTC.

The chain links TRBV4-1 to TRBJ2-1; TRBD2 matches 8 bases. This CDR3 contains 16 residues. Germline lookup yields CDR1 MGHRA and CDR2 YSYEKL. J lost 9 bases, V lost 4 bases, and 14 bases had no gene match. CDR3 in DNA: TGCGCCAGCAGCCTCCTCCCGGGACTAGTTCCCACTGAGCAGTTCTTC. Encoded protein: CASSLLPGLVPTEQFF.

This rearrangement joins TRBV11-2 to TRBJ2-3, with 9 nucleotides matching TRBD2. Unmatched junction bases numbered 0, after V lost 1 base and J lost 1 base. The CDR3 has 15 residues. CDR1 and CDR2 from the germline V gene are SGHAT and FQNNGV. The CDR3: CASSLVAGGTDTQYF. DNA for the CDR3: TGTGCCAGCAGCTTAGTAGCGGGGGGCACAGATACGCAGTATTTT.

The genes are TRBV11-2 and TRBJ2-7, with D unresolved. V lost 2 bases, J lost 4 bases, and 9 bases lay in between. This CDR3 region has 13 residues. The V gene's germline CDR1 is SGHAT and CDR2 FQNNGV. The CDR3 sequence is CASSLTAPYEQYF. The CDR3 DNA reads TGTGCCAGCAGCTTAACAGCCCCGTACGAGCAGTACTTC.